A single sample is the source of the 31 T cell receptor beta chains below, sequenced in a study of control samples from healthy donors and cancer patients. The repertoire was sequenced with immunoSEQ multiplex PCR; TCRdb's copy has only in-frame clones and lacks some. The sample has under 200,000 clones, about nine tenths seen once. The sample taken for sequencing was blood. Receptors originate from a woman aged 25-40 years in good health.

The CDR3, as DNA: TGTGCCAGCAGCTTCGGGACAGGGTACGAGCAGTACTTC. It is translated as CASSFGTGYEQYF. V usage is TRBV7-8 and J usage is TRBJ2-7; 9 nucleotides agree with TRBD1. J was trimmed by 4 bases and V by 3 bases; bases with no gene match: 1. Germline CDR1 and CDR2: SGHVS and FQNEAQ. The CDR3 runs to 13 residues.

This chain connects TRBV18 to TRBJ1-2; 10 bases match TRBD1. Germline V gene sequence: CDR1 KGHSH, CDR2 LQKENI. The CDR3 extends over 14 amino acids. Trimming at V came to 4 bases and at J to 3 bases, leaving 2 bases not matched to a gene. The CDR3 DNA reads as TGTGCCAGCTCACGACAGGGGGCCGACTATGGCTACACCTTC. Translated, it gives CASSRQGADYGYTF.

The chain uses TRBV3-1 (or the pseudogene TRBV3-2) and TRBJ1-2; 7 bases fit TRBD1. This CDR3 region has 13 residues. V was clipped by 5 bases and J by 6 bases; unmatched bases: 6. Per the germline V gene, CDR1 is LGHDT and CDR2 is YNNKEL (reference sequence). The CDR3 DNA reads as TGTGCCAGCAGCACCAATACAGGGGATGGCTACACCTTC. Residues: CASSTNTGDGYTF.

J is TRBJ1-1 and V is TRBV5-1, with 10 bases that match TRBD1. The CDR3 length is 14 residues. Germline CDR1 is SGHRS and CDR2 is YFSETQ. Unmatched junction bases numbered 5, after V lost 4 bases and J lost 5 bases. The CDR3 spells CASSRDRGYTEAFF. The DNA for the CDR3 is TGCGCCAGCAGCCGGGACAGGGGATATACTGAAGCTTTCTTT.

The DNA for the CDR3 is TGTGCCAGCAGTGTTTGGGGTTCGGGAGAAAAACTGTTTTTT. This encodes CASSVWGSGEKLFF. V is TRBV2 and J is TRBJ1-4; D unresolved. Germline CDR1 reads SNHLY; CDR2 reads FYNNEI. V lost 4 bases, J lost 8 bases, and 14 bases lay in between. This CDR3 region has 14 residues.

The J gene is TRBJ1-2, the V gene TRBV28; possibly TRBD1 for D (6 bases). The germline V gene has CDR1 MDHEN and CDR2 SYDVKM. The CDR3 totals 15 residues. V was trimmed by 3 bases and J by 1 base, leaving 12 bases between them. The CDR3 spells CASSFPGQINYGYTF. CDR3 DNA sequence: TGTGCCAGCAGTTTCCCGGGACAAATTAACTATGGCTACACCTTC.

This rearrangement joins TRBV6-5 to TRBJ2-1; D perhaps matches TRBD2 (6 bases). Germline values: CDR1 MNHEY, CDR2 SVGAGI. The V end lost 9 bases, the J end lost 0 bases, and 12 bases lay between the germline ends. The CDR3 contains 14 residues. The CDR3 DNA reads TGTGCCAGTTGCGGGGAAAGCTCCTACAATGAGCAGTTCTTC. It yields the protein CASCGESSYNEQFF.

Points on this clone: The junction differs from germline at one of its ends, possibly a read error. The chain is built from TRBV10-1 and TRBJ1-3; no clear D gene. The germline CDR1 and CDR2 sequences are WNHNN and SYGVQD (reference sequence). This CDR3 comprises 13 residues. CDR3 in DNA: TGCGCCAACAGTAAAACAGAAGGAAACACCATATATTTT. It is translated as CANSKTEGNTIYF.

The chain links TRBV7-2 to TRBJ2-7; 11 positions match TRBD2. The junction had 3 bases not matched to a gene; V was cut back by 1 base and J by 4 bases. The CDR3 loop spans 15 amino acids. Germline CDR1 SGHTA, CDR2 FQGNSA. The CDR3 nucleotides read TGTGCCAGCAGCTTAGTCCCTAGCGGGGGGTACGAGCAGTACTTC. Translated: CASSLVPSGGYEQYF.

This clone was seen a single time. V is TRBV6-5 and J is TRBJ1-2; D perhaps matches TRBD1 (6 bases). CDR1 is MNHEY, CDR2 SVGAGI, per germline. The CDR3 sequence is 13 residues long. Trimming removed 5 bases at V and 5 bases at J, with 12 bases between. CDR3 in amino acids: CASSTGSAYGYTF. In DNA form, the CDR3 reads TGTGCCAGCAGTACAGGGAGCGCTTATGGCTACACCTTC.

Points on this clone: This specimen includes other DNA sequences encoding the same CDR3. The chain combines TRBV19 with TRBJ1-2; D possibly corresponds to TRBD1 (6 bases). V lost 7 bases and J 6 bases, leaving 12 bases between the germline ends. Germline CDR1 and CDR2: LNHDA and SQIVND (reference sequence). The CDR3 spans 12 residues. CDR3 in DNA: TGTGCCAGTACCGGGGGGCGGAATGGCTACACCTTC. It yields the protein CASTGGRNGYTF. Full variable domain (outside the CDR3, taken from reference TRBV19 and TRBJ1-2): DGGITQSPKYLFRKEGQNVTLSCEQNLNHDAMYWYRQDPGQGLRLIYYSQIVNDFQKGDIAEGYSVSREKKESFPLTVTSAQKNPTAFYLCASTGGRNGYTFGSGTRLTVV.

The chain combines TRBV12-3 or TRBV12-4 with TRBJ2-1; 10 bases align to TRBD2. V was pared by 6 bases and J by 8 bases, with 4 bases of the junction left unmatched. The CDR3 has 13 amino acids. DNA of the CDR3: TGTGCCAGCAGACCCGGGACTAGCGATGAGCAGTTCTTC. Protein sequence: CASRPGTSDEQFF.

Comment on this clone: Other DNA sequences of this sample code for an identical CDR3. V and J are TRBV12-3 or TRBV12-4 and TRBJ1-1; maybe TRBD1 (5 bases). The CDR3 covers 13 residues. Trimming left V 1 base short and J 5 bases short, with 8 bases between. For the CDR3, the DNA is TGTGCCAGCAGTTTAGGAGGGGTGACTGAAGCTTTCTTT. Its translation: CASSLGGVTEAFF.

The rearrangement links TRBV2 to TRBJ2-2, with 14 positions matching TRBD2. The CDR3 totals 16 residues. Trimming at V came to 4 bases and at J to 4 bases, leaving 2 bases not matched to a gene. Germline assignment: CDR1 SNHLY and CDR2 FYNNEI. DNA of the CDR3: TGTGCCAGCAGTGGTGGACTAGCGGGGGGCACCGGGGAGCTGTTTTTT. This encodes CASSGGLAGGTGELFF.

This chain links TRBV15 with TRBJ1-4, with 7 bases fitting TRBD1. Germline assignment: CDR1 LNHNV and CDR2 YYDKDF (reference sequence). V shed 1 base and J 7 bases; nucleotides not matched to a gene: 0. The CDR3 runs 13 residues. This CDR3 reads CATSRGQGEKLFF. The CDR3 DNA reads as TGTGCCACCAGCAGAGGACAGGGTGAAAAACTGTTTTTT.

CDR3 DNA sequence: TGCGCCAGCAGCGAGGGACAGGGGGCCGGGGCCAACGTCCTGACTTTC. This encodes CASSEGQGAGANVLTF. The chain couples TRBV5-1 to TRBJ2-6; 12 bases line up with TRBD1. Germline V gene sequence: CDR1 SGHRS, CDR2 YFSETQ. V trimming: 4 bases; J trimming: 4 bases; junction bases outside the gene matches: 3. The CDR3 loop spans 16 amino acids.

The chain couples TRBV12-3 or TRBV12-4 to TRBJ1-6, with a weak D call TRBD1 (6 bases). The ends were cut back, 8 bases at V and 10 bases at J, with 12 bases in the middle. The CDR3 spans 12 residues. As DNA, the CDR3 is TGTGCCAGCGGCCACAGGGAATCACCCCTCCACTTT. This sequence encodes CASGHRESPLHF.

The DNA of the CDR3 is TGCGCCAGCAGCCACCCGACAGGGGGCAACACTGAAGCTTTCTTT. Protein: CASSHPTGGNTEAFF. The chain uses TRBV4-1 and TRBJ1-1; 10 bases agree with TRBD1. CDR3 length: 15 amino acids. Trimming removed 3 bases from V and 2 bases from J; junction bases left unmatched: 3. Germline loops: CDR1 MGHRA, CDR2 YSYEKL.

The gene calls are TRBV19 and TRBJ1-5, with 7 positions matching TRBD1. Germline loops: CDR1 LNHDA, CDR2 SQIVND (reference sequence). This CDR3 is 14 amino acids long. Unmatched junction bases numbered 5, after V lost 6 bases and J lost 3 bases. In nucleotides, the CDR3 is TGTGCCAGTAGCGCCGACAGGGACAATCAGCCCCAGCATTTT. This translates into CASSADRDNQPQHF.

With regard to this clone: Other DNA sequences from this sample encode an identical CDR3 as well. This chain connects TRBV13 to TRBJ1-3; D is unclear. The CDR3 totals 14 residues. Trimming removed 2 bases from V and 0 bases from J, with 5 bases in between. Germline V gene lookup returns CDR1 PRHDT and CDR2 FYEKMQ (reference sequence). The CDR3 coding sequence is TGTGCCAGCAGCTTATACAACTCTGGAAACACCATATATTTT. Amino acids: CASSLYNSGNTIYF.

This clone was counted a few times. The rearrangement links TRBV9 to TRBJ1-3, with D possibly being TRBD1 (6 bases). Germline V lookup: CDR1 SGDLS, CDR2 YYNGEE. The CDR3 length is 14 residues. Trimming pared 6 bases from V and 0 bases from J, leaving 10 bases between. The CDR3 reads CASNRDTSGNTIYF. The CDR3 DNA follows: TGTGCCAGCAATCGGGACACCTCTGGAAACACCATATATTTT.

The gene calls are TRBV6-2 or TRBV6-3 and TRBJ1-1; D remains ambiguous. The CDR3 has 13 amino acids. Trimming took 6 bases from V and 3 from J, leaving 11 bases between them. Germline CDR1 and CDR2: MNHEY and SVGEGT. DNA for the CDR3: TGTGCCAGCAGCACCGACATCCACACTGAAGCTTTCTTT. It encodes CASSTDIHTEAFF.

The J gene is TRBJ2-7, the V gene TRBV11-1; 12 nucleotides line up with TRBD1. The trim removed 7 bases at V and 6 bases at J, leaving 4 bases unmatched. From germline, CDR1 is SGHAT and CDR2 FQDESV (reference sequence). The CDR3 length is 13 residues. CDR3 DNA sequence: TGTGCCAGCAACTCGGGACAGGGGGCCGAGCAGTACTTC. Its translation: CASNSGQGAEQYF.

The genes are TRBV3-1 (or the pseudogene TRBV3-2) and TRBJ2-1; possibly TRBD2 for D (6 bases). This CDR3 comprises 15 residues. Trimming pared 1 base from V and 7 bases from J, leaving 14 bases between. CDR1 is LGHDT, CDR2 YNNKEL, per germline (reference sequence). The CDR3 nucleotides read TGTGCCAGCAGCCAAGGGTATGGGGGGAAGAATGAGCAGTTCTTC. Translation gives CASSQGYGGKNEQFF.

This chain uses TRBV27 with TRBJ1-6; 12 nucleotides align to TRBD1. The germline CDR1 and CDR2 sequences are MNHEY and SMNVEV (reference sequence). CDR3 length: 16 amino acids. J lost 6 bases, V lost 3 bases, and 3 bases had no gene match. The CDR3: CASSFGTGGPNSPLHF. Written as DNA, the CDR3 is TGTGCCAGCAGTTTCGGGACAGGGGGCCCTAATTCACCCCTCCACTTT.

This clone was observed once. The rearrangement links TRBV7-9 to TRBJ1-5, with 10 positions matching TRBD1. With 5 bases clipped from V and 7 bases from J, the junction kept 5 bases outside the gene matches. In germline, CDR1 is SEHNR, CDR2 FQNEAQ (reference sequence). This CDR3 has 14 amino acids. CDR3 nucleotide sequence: TGTGCCAGCAGCGCGACAGGGGGCGCGCAGCCCCAGCATTTT. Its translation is CASSATGGAQPQHF.

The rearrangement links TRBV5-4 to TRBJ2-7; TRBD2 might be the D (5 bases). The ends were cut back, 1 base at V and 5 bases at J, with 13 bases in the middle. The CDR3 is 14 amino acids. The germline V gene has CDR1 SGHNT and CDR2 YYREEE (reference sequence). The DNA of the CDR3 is TGTGCCAGCAGCTTGCGGCCGGGGATCCACGAGCAGTACTTC. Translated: CASSLRPGIHEQYF.

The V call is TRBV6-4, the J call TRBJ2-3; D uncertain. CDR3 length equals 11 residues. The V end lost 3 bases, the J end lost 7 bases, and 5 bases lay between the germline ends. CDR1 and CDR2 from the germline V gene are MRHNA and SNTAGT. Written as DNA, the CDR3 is TGTGCCAGCAGTGAAGGGAATACGCAGTATTTT. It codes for CASSEGNTQYF.

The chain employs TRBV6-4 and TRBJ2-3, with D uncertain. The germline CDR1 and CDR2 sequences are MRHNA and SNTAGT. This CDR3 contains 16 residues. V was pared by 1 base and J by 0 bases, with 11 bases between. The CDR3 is CASSDWSAASTDTQYF. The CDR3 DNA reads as TGTGCCAGCAGTGACTGGTCAGCCGCTAGCACAGATACGCAGTATTTT.

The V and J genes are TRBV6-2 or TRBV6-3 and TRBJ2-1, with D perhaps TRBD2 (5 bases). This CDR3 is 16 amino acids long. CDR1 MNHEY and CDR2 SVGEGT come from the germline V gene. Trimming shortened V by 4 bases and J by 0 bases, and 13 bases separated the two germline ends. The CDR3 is CASSSRTPSSYNEQFF. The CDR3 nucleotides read TGTGCCAGCAGTTCCCGGACTCCGAGCTCCTACAATGAGCAGTTCTTC.

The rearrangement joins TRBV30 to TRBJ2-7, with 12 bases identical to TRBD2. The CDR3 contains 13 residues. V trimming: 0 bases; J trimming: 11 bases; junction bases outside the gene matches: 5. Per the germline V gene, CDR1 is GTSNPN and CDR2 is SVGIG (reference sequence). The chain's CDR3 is CAWSVSTSGRKYF. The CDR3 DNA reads TGTGCCTGGAGTGTCTCAACTAGCGGGAGGAAGTACTTC.